The rows below give T cell receptor beta chains drawn from one sample of a study of T-cell reconstitution after alpha-beta-depleted transplantation in children. TCRdb re-called the PCR reads through MiXCR, storing one row per CDR3 protein. The table has 540,000 or so distinct CDR3 sequences, approximately 22% seen once. The sequenced sample was PBMCs, mostly from graft donor cells, obtained 360 days after TCRalphabeta/CD19-depleted stem cell transplant. These receptors came from a boy younger than two who had a stem cell transplant for acute myeloid leukemia, so the T cells may come from the graft donor. The CDR3 runs from the conserved cysteine through the conserved F or W. Each record gives: clone size, V gene, J gene, D gene, CDR3 protein, CDR3 DNA. D genes are given only for firm matches. Part of the rows lack a size; the others show once, few, many or a class for expanded clones.

many	TRBV6-1	TRBJ2-1	-	CASSELELVYNEQFF	TGTGCCAGCAGTGAACTGGAGCTCGTCTACAATGAGCAGTTCTTC
once	TRBV7-2	TRBJ1-1	-	CASSSRMGRDEAFF	TGTGCCAGCAGCTCACGTATGGGGCGGGATGAAGCTTTCTTT
few	TRBV7-9	TRBJ1-1	-	CASSLDRTTEAFF	TGTGCCAGCAGTTTAGACAGGACCACTGAAGCTTTCTTT
-	TRBV20-1	TRBJ2-1	-	CSARFGGYNEQFF	TGCAGTGCTAGATTCGGGGGTTACAATGAGCAGTTCTTC
few	TRBV7-3	TRBJ2-6	-	CASSSLGVNSGANVLTF	TGTGCCAGCAGCTCTTTAGGAGTAAACTCTGGGGCCAACGTCCTGACTTTC
few	TRBV20-1	TRBJ1-1	TRBD1	CSARTGGGSTEAFF	TGCAGTGCTCGGACAGGGGGCGGGAGCACTGAAGCTTTCTTT
-	TRBV25-1	TRBJ1-6	-	CASSELRSGGNSPLHF	TGTGCCAGCAGTGAACTTAGGTCGGGGGGGAATTCACCCCTCCACTTT
-	TRBV4-3	TRBJ2-3	-	CASSQVPSRTDTQYF	TGCGCCAGCAGCCAAGTTCCCTCTCGCACAGATACGCAGTATTTT
-	TRBV20-1	TRBJ2-7	TRBD2	CSASLAGAHEQYF	TGCAGTGCTAGTCTAGCGGGGGCCCACGAGCAGTACTTC
-	TRBV24-1	TRBJ2-1	-	CATRGIRGADNEQFF	TGTGCCACCAGGGGGATACGGGGCGCTGACAATGAGCAGTTCTTC
many	TRBV7-9	TRBJ2-3	TRBD2	CASSFTSGGGDTQYF	TGTGCCAGCAGCTTCACCAGCGGGGGTGGCGATACGCAGTATTTT
many	TRBV20-1	TRBJ2-7	TRBD2	CSASKASGTYEQYF	TGCAGTGCTAGTAAGGCTAGCGGTACCTACGAGCAGTACTTC
-	TRBV12-3/TRBV12-4	TRBJ1-1	-	CASSVRATEAFF	TGTGCCAGCAGTGTCCGGGCTACTGAAGCTTTCTTT
-	TRBV20-1	TRBJ2-3	TRBD2	CSATGTSGGFTDTQYF	TGCAGTGCTACCGGGACTAGCGGGGGGTTCACAGATACGCAGTATTTT
few	TRBV20-1	TRBJ1-2	-	CSGSKGKPNYGYTF	TGCAGTGGTTCCAAGGGGAAGCCTAACTATGGCTACACCTTC
-	TRBV20-1	TRBJ2-3	-	CSARDQWGAADTQYF	TGCAGTGCTAGAGATCAGTGGGGGGCTGCAGATACGCAGTATTTT
-	TRBV7-2	TRBJ2-7	TRBD2	CASSTRTSGGYEQYF	TGTGCCAGCAGTACCCGGACTAGCGGGGGTTACGAGCAGTACTTC
many	TRBV9	TRBJ2-7	TRBD1	CASSAGTGTYEQYF	TGTGCCAGCAGCGCCGGGACAGGGACCTACGAGCAGTACTTC
few	TRBV20-1	TRBJ1-2	-	CSARVEVGGYTF	TGCAGTGCTAGGGTGGAGGTGGGGGGCTACACCTTC
-	TRBV6-5	TRBJ2-3	TRBD2	CASSYSRTSVQGTQYF	TGTGCCAGCAGTTACTCACGGACTAGCGTACAAGGTACGCAGTATTTT
-	TRBV12-3/TRBV12-4	TRBJ2-3	TRBD2	CASSLAGPFNLAGNTDTQYF	TGTGCCAGCAGTTTAGCGGGCCCCTTTAACCTAGCGGGGAACACAGATACGCAGTATTTT
few	TRBV7-2	TRBJ2-3	-	CASSLAPSYTSTDTQYF	TGTGCCAGCAGCTTGGCTCCCAGTTATACTAGCACAGATACGCAGTATTTT
-	TRBV20-1	TRBJ1-4	-	CSATRQAEKLFF	TGCAGTGCAACCCGACAGGCTGAAAAACTGTTTTTT
once	TRBV6-2/TRBV6-3	TRBJ2-7	-	CASSRHNAEYEQYF	TGTGCCAGCAGCCGACACAACGCTGAGTACGAGCAGTACTTC
few	TRBV29-1	TRBJ1-2	-	CSVRHRTNYGYTF	TGCAGCGTGCGGCACCGCACTAACTATGGCTACACCTTC
-	TRBV15	TRBJ2-5	-	CATSSSGQETQYF	TGTGCCACCAGCAGCTCAGGGCAAGAGACCCAGTACTTC
few	TRBV12-3/TRBV12-4	TRBJ2-1	TRBD1	CASRGQGARLYNEQFF	TGTGCCAGCAGAGGACAGGGGGCAAGGCTTTACAATGAGCAGTTCTTC
-	TRBV27	TRBJ2-1	TRBD2	CASSLTGLGGRNEQFF	TGTGCCAGCAGTTTAACGGGACTAGGAGGAAGAAATGAGCAGTTCTTC
many	TRBV12-3/TRBV12-4	TRBJ1-5	-	CASSLGVDNQPQHF	TGTGCCAGCAGTTTAGGGGTGGACAATCAGCCCCAGCATTTT
-	TRBV12-3/TRBV12-4	TRBJ2-3	TRBD2	CASSFTPLAGGRDTQYF	TGTGCCAGCAGTTTCACCCCGCTAGCGGGGGGAAGAGATACGCAGTATTTT
-	TRBV5-6	TRBJ1-4	-	CASSFGPLREKLFF	TGTGCCAGCAGCTTCGGACCTCTTCGTGAAAAACTGTTTTTT
-	TRBV5-5	TRBJ1-5	-	CASSLGERQPQHF	TGTGCCAGCAGCTTGGGGGAGAGACAGCCCCAGCATTTT
many	TRBV2	TRBJ2-7	-	CASRVGGLSYEQYF	TGTGCCAGCAGGGTCGGGGGGCTCTCCTACGAGCAGTACTTC
-	TRBV5-1	TRBJ2-1	-	CASSFPSQGGYNEQFF	TGCGCCAGCAGCTTTCCGAGCCAGGGGGGCTACAATGAGCAGTTCTTC
many	TRBV20-1	TRBJ2-3	TRBD2	CSASLAGSTDTQYF	TGCAGTGCTAGCCTAGCGGGGAGCACAGATACGCAGTATTTT
many	TRBV20-1	TRBJ2-1	TRBD1	CSAPGQGPHGYNEQFF	TGCAGTGCCCCGGGACAGGGGCCCCACGGCTACAATGAGCAGTTCTTC
many	TRBV28	TRBJ2-3	TRBD2	CASSLGLAATDTQYF	TGTGCCAGCAGTCTCGGACTAGCGGCCACAGATACGCAGTATTTT
many	TRBV7-9	TRBJ1-3	-	CASRFTADGSGNTIYF	TGTGCCAGTCGGTTTACGGCAGACGGCTCTGGAAACACCATATATTTT
-	TRBV7-2	TRBJ2-7	TRBD2	CASQRAGGTYEQYF	TGTGCCAGCCAGAGAGCGGGGGGGACCTACGAGCAGTACTTC
many	TRBV20-1	TRBJ2-7	-	CSAQQGGGYEQYF	TGCAGTGCTCAACAGGGCGGAGGCTACGAGCAGTACTTC
-	TRBV28	TRBJ2-3	TRBD1	CASRKNTGGFVDTQYF	TGTGCCAGCAGAAAAAACACAGGGGGCTTCGTAGATACGCAGTATTTT
-	TRBV20-1	TRBJ2-3	-	CSARIPTRGPTDTQYF	TGCAGTGCTAGGATACCGACGAGGGGACCCACAGATACGCAGTATTTT
-	TRBV20-1	TRBJ2-3	TRBD2	CSARDQEKRGVETDTQYF	TGCAGTGCTAGAGATCAGGAGAAGCGGGGGGTAGAAACAGATACGCAGTATTTT
-	TRBV12-3/TRBV12-4	TRBJ1-1	-	CASSPQEPNTEAFF	TGTGCCAGCAGTCCTCAGGAGCCCAACACTGAAGCTTTCTTT
many	TRBV7-8	TRBJ2-3	-	CATGAGPTDTQYF	TGTGCCACAGGGGCAGGCCCCACAGATACGCAGTATTTT
-	TRBV3-1	TRBJ2-6	-	CASSQGGGSGIGGANVLTF	TGTGCCAGCAGCCAAGGTGGGGGAAGCGGAATCGGTGGGGCCAACGTCCTGACTTTC
few	TRBV9	TRBJ2-7	-	CASSAGGAVTYEQYF	TGTGCCAGCAGCGCGGGCGGAGCGGTAACCTACGAGCAGTACTTC
-	TRBV6-2/TRBV6-3	TRBJ1-5	-	CASSYTDGEPQHF	TGTGCCAGCAGTTACACTGACGGGGAGCCCCAGCATTTT
-	TRBV2	TRBJ2-1	-	CTISLDLGHLSSYNEQFF	TGTACCATCAGTTTAGATTTGGGACACCTGAGCTCCTACAATGAGCAGTTCTTC
few	TRBV28	TRBJ2-5	TRBD1	CASRSTGTNQETQYF	TGTGCCAGCAGATCGACAGGGACGAATCAAGAGACCCAGTACTTC
-	TRBV12-3/TRBV12-4	TRBJ1-5	TRBD1	CASSAPGTGKRSNQPQHF	TGTGCCAGCAGTGCTCCCGGGACAGGGAAAAGAAGCAATCAGCCCCAGCATTTT
many	TRBV27	TRBJ2-1	TRBD2	CASSNRGLAGGPGNEQFF	TGTGCCAGCAGTAACCGGGGACTAGCGGGGGGGCCAGGCAATGAGCAGTTCTTC
few	TRBV12-3/TRBV12-4	TRBJ2-2	TRBD2	CASSFSSGGFTGELFF	TGTGCCAGCAGTTTCTCTAGCGGGGGCTTCACCGGGGAGCTGTTTTTT
many	TRBV4-1	TRBJ2-3	-	CASSQAGIGADTQYF	TGCGCCAGCAGCCAAGCAGGAATTGGGGCAGATACGCAGTATTTT
-	TRBV28	TRBJ1-1	-	CASSPSFNTEAFF	TGTGCCAGCAGCCCTTCATTTAACACTGAAGCTTTCTTT